These T cell receptor beta chains were read from a single sample in a study of blood T cells in healthy people across ages. MiXCR was run by TCRdb on the 5' RACE reads, yielding one entry per CDR3 protein. This sample yields approximately 1.5 million distinct CDR3 sequences, of which 30% to 35% are seen a single time; about 11% belongs to the top ten. Sequencing input: blood. The receptors here all came from a woman aged 25-40 years in good health. CDR3s include the opening cysteine and the closing phenylalanine or tryptophan. The D gene is left open where the match is weak. Clone size is stated in some rows and not others, as once, few, many or a class when expanded.

>TRBJ1-2|-|TRBV28|TRBD1
CASSSTTGGNGYTF
TGTGCCAGCAGTTCTACGACAGGGGGCAATGGCTACACCTTC
>TRBJ2-3|few|TRBV7-9|-
CASSTRTGLSTDTQYF
TGTGCCAGCAGCACCCGGACAGGACTAAGCACAGATACGCAGTATTTT
>TRBJ1-1|-|TRBV6-6|-
CASSYSVTFYNTEAFF
TGTGCCAGCAGTTACTCCGTGACGTTTTATAACACTGAAGCTTTCTTT
>TRBJ2-6|few|TRBV6-6|-
CASSKQSSGANVLTF
TGTGCCAGCAGTAAACAGAGCTCTGGGGCCAACGTCCTGACTTTC
>TRBJ2-5|-|TRBV7-7|-
CASSRTMGGKKETQYF
TGTGCCAGCAGCCGGACGATGGGCGGGAAGAAAGAGACCCAGTACTTC
>TRBJ2-3|-|TRBV12-5|-
CASGFTGEGDTQYF
TGTGCTAGCGGATTTACAGGGGAGGGAGATACGCAGTATTTT
>TRBJ2-7|-|TRBV20-1|-
CSGVSLSYEQYF
TGCAGTGGGGTTAGCCTCTCCTACGAGCAGTACTTC
>TRBJ2-1|few|TRBV9|-
CASSPRGASDWNEQFF
TGTGCCAGCAGCCCCCGGGGGGCTAGCGACTGGAATGAGCAGTTCTTC
>TRBJ1-2|-|TRBV25-1|-
CASSSITGPRYTF
TGTGCCAGCAGTTCTATTACGGGCCCCCGCTACACCTTC
>TRBJ2-3|few|TRBV4-1|-
CASSLMSVRDTQYF
TGCGCCAGCAGCCTAATGAGTGTCCGGGATACGCAGTATTTT
>TRBJ2-1|-|TRBV7-3|-
CARSSQRGKGDEQFF
TGTGCCCGCAGCTCCCAGAGGGGGAAGGGCGATGAGCAGTTCTTC
>TRBJ2-5|-|TRBV20-1|-
CSARMGAILETQYF
TGCAGTGCTAGAATGGGGGCGATATTGGAGACCCAGTACTTC
>TRBJ1-3|few|TRBV12-3/TRBV12-4|-
CASSFIGLIDAGNTIYF
TGTGCCAGCAGTTTCATAGGACTTATAGACGCTGGAAACACCATATATTTT
>TRBJ2-7|few|TRBV28|-
CASSSPNYEQYF
TGTGCCAGCAGTTCACCCAACTACGAGCAGTACTTC
>TRBJ2-5|-|TRBV2|TRBD2
CASTGGLAGVTVETQYF
TGTGCCAGCACCGGGGGACTAGCGGGAGTTACGGTTGAGACCCAGTACTTC
>TRBJ2-7|-|TRBV6-2/TRBV6-3|-
CASSREGQRYEQYF
TGTGCCAGCAGTAGAGAAGGACAGAGATACGAGCAGTACTTC
>TRBJ2-1|-|TRBV4-2|-
CASSQDGGTAYNEQFF
TGTGCCAGCAGCCAAGATGGGGGGACCGCCTACAATGAGCAGTTCTTC
>TRBJ1-2|-|TRBV6-1|TRBD1
CASRTDRGPYGYTF
TGTGCCAGCAGAACGGACAGGGGGCCGTATGGCTACACCTTC
>TRBJ1-2|few|TRBV6-1|TRBD1
CASSDGRDRGYGYTF
TGTGCCAGCAGTGATGGCCGGGACAGGGGCTATGGCTACACCTTC
>TRBJ1-1|-|TRBV6-6|-
CASSSRLGENTEAFF
TGTGCCAGCAGTTCCCGCCTGGGGGAGAACACTGAAGCTTTCTTT
>TRBJ2-7|many|TRBV29-1|-
CSVERNYEQYF
TGCAGCGTTGAGCGGAACTACGAGCAGTACTTC
>TRBJ1-1|-|TRBV2|-
CASSYIKGVEAFF
TGTGCCAGCAGTTACATTAAGGGGGTTGAAGCTTTCTTT
>TRBJ1-2|-|TRBV3-1|TRBD1
CASSHGQGALRYGYTF
TGTGCCAGCAGCCACGGACAGGGGGCTTTGAGGTATGGCTACACCTTC
>TRBJ1-1|-|TRBV7-2|TRBD1
CTSSFRQGGRAFF
TGTACCAGCAGCTTCCGACAGGGAGGAAGGGCTTTCTTT
>TRBJ2-7|many|TRBV12-3/TRBV12-4|-
CASSFHGNLEQYF
TGTGCCAGCAGTTTTCATGGGAATCTCGAGCAGTACTTC
>TRBJ2-3|-|TRBV15|-
CATSRDLIGEGDTQYF
TGTGCCACCAGCAGAGATCTGATCGGGGAAGGGGATACGCAGTATTTT
>TRBJ2-7|-|TRBV4-1|-
CASSQGLVSSYEQYF
TGCGCCAGCAGCCAAGGGTTGGTTAGCTCCTACGAGCAGTACTTC
>TRBJ1-1|few|TRBV2|TRBD1
CAGQGDGEAFF
TGTGCGGGACAGGGGGACGGTGAAGCTTTCTTT
>TRBJ2-5|-|TRBV4-1|-
CASSASPAPQETQYF
TGCGCCAGCAGCGCGTCTCCTGCCCCCCAAGAGACCCAGTACTTC
>TRBJ2-5|-|TRBV20-1|-
CSARSERGETQYF
TGCAGTGCTAGGAGTGAGAGGGGCGAGACCCAGTACTTC
>TRBJ2-5|-|TRBV20-1|TRBD2
CSALLALLETQYF
TGCAGTGCGTTACTAGCGCTCCTCGAGACCCAGTACTTC
>TRBJ1-1|-|TRBV7-9|-
CASSQPGFTEAFF
TGTGCCAGCAGTCAACCAGGGTTCACTGAAGCTTTCTTT
>TRBJ2-5|few|TRBV5-1|TRBD1
CASSLLGQGIGETQYF
TGCGCCAGCAGCTTGTTGGGACAGGGGATCGGCGAGACCCAGTACTTC
>TRBJ2-1|-|TRBV3-1|TRBD1
CASSQDLGQGAREEQFF
TGTGCCAGCAGCCAAGATCTAGGACAGGGGGCGCGAGAGGAGCAGTTCTTC
>TRBJ1-5|-|TRBV20-1|-
CSAWGTTGNQPQHF
TGCAGTGCCTGGGGGACAACCGGCAATCAGCCCCAGCATTTT
>TRBJ2-5|-|TRBV11-3|-
CASSLGGKPETQYF
TGTGCCAGCAGCTTAGGGGGGAAGCCGGAGACCCAGTACTTC
>TRBJ2-1|-|TRBV27|-
CASSPPGATYNEQFF
TGTGCCAGCAGTCCCCCGGGAGCCACCTACAATGAGCAGTTCTTC
>TRBJ1-1|-|TRBV12-3/TRBV12-4|-
CASSPSNMLNTEAFF
TGTGCCAGCTCCCCCAGTAATATGCTGAACACTGAAGCTTTCTTT
>TRBJ2-2|-|TRBV20-1|-
CSARTGELFF
TGCAGTGCTAGAACCGGGGAGCTGTTTTTT
>TRBJ1-1|-|TRBV5-1|-
CASSPGPADDTEAFF
TGCGCCAGCAGTCCAGGTCCCGCGGACGACACTGAAGCTTTCTTT
>TRBJ1-2|many|TRBV20-1|TRBD1
CSARPQGGMLTF
TGCAGTGCTAGACCCCAGGGGGGAATGCTCACCTTC
>TRBJ2-1|-|TRBV7-2|-
CASSLDRTHLLSYNEQFF
TGTGCCAGCAGCTTAGATAGGACTCACCTCCTTTCCTACAATGAGCAGTTCTTC
>TRBJ2-1|-|TRBV6-2/TRBV6-3|-
CASSYSRTEQFF
TGTGCCAGCAGTTACTCTAGAACTGAGCAGTTCTTC
>TRBJ2-7|many|TRBV10-3|TRBD1
CAISERSDRGSYEQYF
TGTGCCATCAGTGAGAGATCGGACAGGGGATCCTACGAGCAGTACTTC
>TRBJ1-6|few|TRBV4-2|-
CASSQDLGISPLHF
TGTGCCAGCAGCCAAGATCTGGGGATTTCACCCCTCCACTTT
>TRBJ2-1|-|TRBV7-2|TRBD2
CASSFSGTSGEDGFF
TGTGCCAGCAGCTTTTCTGGGACTAGCGGGGAGGACGGGTTCTTC
>TRBJ2-3|-|TRBV10-3|-
CAGGRTQGVDTQYF
TGTGCCGGGGGGCGAACTCAGGGGGTGGATACGCAGTATTTT
>TRBJ2-3|-|TRBV3-1|-
CASSRGYDTQYF
TGTGCCAGCAGCCGGGGTTATGATACGCAGTATTTT
>TRBJ1-1|-|TRBV29-1|-
CSVSPHLGGAGNEAFF
TGCAGCGTTTCCCCCCACTTAGGGGGGGCCGGCAATGAAGCTTTCTTT
>TRBJ2-7|-|TRBV24-1|TRBD2
CATSDPSREMNEQYF
TGTGCCACCAGTGATCCCTCGCGGGAGATGAACGAGCAGTACTTC
>TRBJ2-5|once|TRBV6-5|-
CASSYSEVNFQETQYF
TGTGCCAGCAGTTACTCCGAAGTGAATTTCCAAGAGACCCAGTACTTC
>TRBJ2-5|-|TRBV3-1|-
CASSQEWGSTGTQYF
TGTGCCAGCAGCCAAGAATGGGGATCGACAGGGACCCAGTACTTC
>TRBJ2-4|few|TRBV20-1|-
CSARDGAILAKNIQYF
TGCAGTGCTAGAGATGGGGCTATTCTAGCCAAAAACATTCAGTACTTC
>TRBJ2-5|-|TRBV20-1|-
CSALEEVVGDQYF
TGCAGTGCCCTAGAGGAAGTTGTGGGGGACCAGTACTTC
>TRBJ2-6|few|TRBV4-2|-
CASSQGDPGANVLTF
TGTGCCAGCAGCCAGGGAGACCCCGGGGCCAACGTCCTGACTTTC
>TRBJ2-1|-|TRBV20-1|TRBD1
CSAQDPGQGFSSGEQFF
TGCAGTGCCCAGGATCCGGGACAGGGGTTCTCCTCCGGTGAGCAGTTCTTC
>TRBJ2-1|-|TRBV28|TRBD2
CASSSTLAASYNEQFF
TGTGCCAGCAGTTCAACACTAGCGGCCTCCTACAATGAGCAGTTCTTC
>TRBJ2-3|-|TRBV6-6|-
CASSIQRTRTDTQYF
TGTGCCAGCAGCATACAACGGACTCGCACAGATACGCAGTATTTT
>TRBJ2-2|-|TRBV13|-
CASSGVDTGELFF
TGTGCCAGTTCGGGAGTAGATACCGGGGAGCTGTTTTTT
>TRBJ2-7|-|TRBV29-1|-
CSGTGLDSYEQYF
TGCAGCGGAACAGGGCTAGACTCCTACGAGCAGTACTTC